The rows below give T cell receptor beta chains drawn from one sample of a study of pediatric ulcerative colitis. Using immunoSEQ multiplex PCR, the repertoire was profiled, and TCRdb retains in-frame clones only, with some absent. Of about 15,000 clones listed, just under 75% are singletons. Sequencing input: gut tissue. These receptors all come from a girl aged 5-17 years with moderate ulcerative colitis. The CDR3 runs from the conserved cysteine through the conserved F or W. D genes are given only for firm matches. Size tells how often a clone was seen (once, few, many) or the class of an expanded clone, and some rows leave it out.

D | J | V | size | DNA | CDR3
NA | TRBJ2-1 | TRBV5-1 | few | TGCGCCAGCAGCCATGACAGCAATGAGCAGTTCTTC | CASSHDSNEQFF
NA | TRBJ1-2 | TRBV2 | NA | TGTGCCAGCAGGGGGGTGGGCTATGGCTACACCTTC | CASRGVGYGYTF
NA | TRBJ2-7 | TRBV11-1 | NA | TGTGCCAGCAGCTTAGCCGCATTATCCTACGAGCAGTACTTC | CASSLAALSYEQYF
TRBD1 | TRBJ1-3 | TRBV5-6 | NA | TGTGCCAGCAGCGCCAGCCGGGGACAGGGAAACACCATATATTTT | CASSASRGQGNTIYF
NA | TRBJ2-7 | TRBV11-2 | NA | TGTGCCAGCAGCTTGGGCGTCACCTACGAGCAGTACTTC | CASSLGVTYEQYF
NA | TRBJ2-5 | TRBV6-4 | NA | TGTGCCAGCAGTTACTACGGCGTGGTGAGGGAGACCCAGTACTTC | CASSYYGVVRETQYF
NA | TRBJ1-5 | TRBV5-8 | few | TGTGCCAGCAGCTTGACGGCTGGACAGCCCCAGCATTTT | CASSLTAGQPQHF
TRBD1 | TRBJ2-5 | TRBV9 | once | TGTGCCAGCAGCCCCACAGGGGGTCAAGAGACCCAGTACTTC | CASSPTGGQETQYF
TRBD2 | TRBJ2-1 | TRBV5-1 | NA | TGCGCCAGCAGCTCACGTACGACTAGCGGGAAGTTGGATGAGCAGTTCTTC | CASSSRTTSGKLDEQFF
NA | TRBJ1-1 | TRBV25-1 | few | TGTGCCAGCAGTGAGCCCTCGTGGACAGCTGCGGAAGCTTTCTTT | CASSEPSWTAAEAFF
NA | TRBJ1-5 | TRBV18 | few | TGTGCCAGCTCAAGATATAGAGATCAGCCCCAGCATTTT | CASSRYRDQPQHF